This note documents a single TCR beta chain sequence. V was pared by 3 bases and J by 5 bases, with 22 bases between. This CDR3 has 17 amino acids. From germline, CDR1 is ENHRY and CDR2 SYGVKD. These data belong to a study of control samples from healthy donors and cancer patients. Sequenced by immunoSEQ multiplex PCR; TCRdb stores in-frame clones only, minus some. The sample lists 110,000 or so clones, just over 90% occurring once. The sequence was obtained from a human donor in good health. The donor label of this sample is uncertain. The V and J genes are TRBV10-3 and TRBJ2-5; D is tentatively TRBD1 or TRBD2 (5 bases each). The source material was blood. The CDR3 nucleotides read TGTGCCATCAGTGACCCTCGTGGGTTCGGGGCAGGGGAGACCCAGTACTTC. It yields the protein CAISDPRGFGAGETQYF.